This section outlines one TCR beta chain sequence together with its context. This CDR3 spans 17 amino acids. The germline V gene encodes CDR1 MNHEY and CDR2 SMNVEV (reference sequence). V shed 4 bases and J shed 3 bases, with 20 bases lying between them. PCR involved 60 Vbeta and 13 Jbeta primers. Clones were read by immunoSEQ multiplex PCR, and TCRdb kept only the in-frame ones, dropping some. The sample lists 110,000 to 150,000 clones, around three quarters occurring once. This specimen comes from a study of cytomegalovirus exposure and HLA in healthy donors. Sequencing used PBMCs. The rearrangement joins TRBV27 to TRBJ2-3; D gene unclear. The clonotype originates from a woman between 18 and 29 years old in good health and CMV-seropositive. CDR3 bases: TGTGCCAGCAGTTCATTATTGCCCCAGGAAGGAACAGATACGCAGTATTTT. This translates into CASSSLLPQEGTDTQYF.